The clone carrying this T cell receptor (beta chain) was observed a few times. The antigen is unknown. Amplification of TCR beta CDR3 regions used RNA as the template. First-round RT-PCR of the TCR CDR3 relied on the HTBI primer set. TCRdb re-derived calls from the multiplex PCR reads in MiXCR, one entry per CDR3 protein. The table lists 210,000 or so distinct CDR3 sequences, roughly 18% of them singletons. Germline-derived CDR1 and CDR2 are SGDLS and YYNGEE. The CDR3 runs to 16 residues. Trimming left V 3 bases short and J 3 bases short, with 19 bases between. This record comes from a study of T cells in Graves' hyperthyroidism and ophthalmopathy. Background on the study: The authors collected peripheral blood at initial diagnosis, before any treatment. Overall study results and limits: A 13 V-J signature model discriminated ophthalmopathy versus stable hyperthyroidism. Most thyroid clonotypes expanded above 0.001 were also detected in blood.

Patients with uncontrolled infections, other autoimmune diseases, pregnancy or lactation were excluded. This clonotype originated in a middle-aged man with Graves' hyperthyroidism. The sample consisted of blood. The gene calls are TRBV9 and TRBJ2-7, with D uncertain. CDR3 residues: CASSEGPLVRFYEQYF. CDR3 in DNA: TGTGCCAGCAGCGAAGGCCCTCTTGTTAGATTCTACGAGCAGTACTTC.